This is a list of T cell receptor beta chains from one sample in a study of OX40 agonist ivuxolimab in advanced cancers. Repertoires were generated with immunoSEQ multiplex PCR, while TCRdb's copy carries only in-frame clones and drops some. The data contain about 12,000 clones, about 81% of them singletons. The specimen was CD4+ or CD8+ T cells sorted from blood, collected in a trial of the OX40 agonist ivuxolimab. These receptor sequences come from an adult with an advanced solid tumor such as melanoma, head and neck, liver or kidney cancer. CDR3s include the opening cysteine and the closing phenylalanine or tryptophan. Fields, in order: J gene, D gene, clone size, V gene, CDR3 protein, CDR3 DNA. A D gene is named only where the DNA matches it firmly. Only part of the rows carry a size: once, few, many, or a class if the clone is expanded.

TRBJ2-7 | - | - | TRBV28 | CASSLSGYSSYEQYF | TGTGCCAGCAGTTTATCAGGGTACAGTTCCTACGAGCAGTACTTC
TRBJ2-3 | TRBD2 | - | TRBV5-6 | CASSPENAGGGTDTQYF | TGTGCCAGCAGCCCGGAAAACGCGGGGGGGGGCACAGATACGCAGTATTTT
TRBJ1-1 | - | - | TRBV7-9 | CASSSLGGVWAFF | TGTGCCAGCAGCTCCCTGGGGGGGGTGTGGGCTTTCTTT
TRBJ1-6 | TRBD1 | few | TRBV7-4 | CASSLAGQATFRSPLHF | TGTGCCAGCAGCTTAGCTGGACAGGCAACCTTTCGGTCACCCCTCCACTTT
TRBJ2-5 | - | - | TRBV4-3 | CASSQAGETQYF | TGCGCCAGCAGCCAAGCCGGGGAGACCCAGTACTTC
TRBJ2-7 | - | - | TRBV15 | CATSRTGALYEQYF | TGTGCCACCAGCAGAACAGGAGCCCTCTACGAGCAGTACTTC
TRBJ2-2 | - | - | TRBV4-2 | CASSQDWDLGELFF | TGTGCCAGCAGCCAAGATTGGGATCTGGGAGAGCTGTTTTTT
TRBJ2-2 | - | once | TRBV30 | CAWSSFIGRDAGELFF | TGTGCCTGGAGTTCCTTTATCGGGAGAGATGCCGGGGAGCTGTTTTTT
TRBJ2-2 | - | few | TRBV13 | CASSLFQGTNTGELFF | TGTGCCAGCAGCTTATTTCAGGGTACGAACACCGGGGAGCTGTTTTTT
TRBJ1-2 | - | - | TRBV5-4 | CASSFDRTYGYTF | TGTGCCAGCAGCTTCGACAGGACCTATGGCTACACCTTC
TRBJ2-7 | TRBD2 | once | TRBV5-1 | CASSPTQSSGYEQYF | TGCGCCAGCAGCCCTACCCAGTCTAGCGGCTACGAGCAGTACTTC
TRBJ2-2 | - | - | TRBV5-8 | CASSLIGGGNTGELFF | TGTGCCAGCAGCTTGATCGGTGGTGGGAACACCGGGGAGCTGTTTTTT
TRBJ1-2 | - | - | TRBV6-5 | CASSNYGYTF | TGTGCCAGCAGCAATTATGGCTACACCTTC
TRBJ1-1 | - | medium-sized | TRBV19 | CASSKVGSMNTEAFF | TGTGCCAGTAGTAAGGTAGGGAGCATGAACACTGAAGCTTTCTTT
TRBJ2-1 | - | - | TRBV7-2 | CASSLKWDNEQFF | TGTGCCAGCAGCCTGAAGTGGGACAATGAGCAGTTCTTC
TRBJ2-7 | - | once | TRBV5-8 | CASSLGGGVSYEQYF | TGTGCCAGCAGCTTAGGAGGGGGTGTGAGCTACGAGCAGTACTTC
TRBJ2-2 | TRBD1 | - | TRBV7-6 | CASSLVGQGTGELFF | TGTGCCAGCAGCTTAGTGGGACAGGGGACCGGGGAGCTGTTTTTT
TRBJ2-1 | - | - | TRBV6-1 | CASSEAERSSYNEQFF | TGTGCCAGCAGTGAAGCGGAGCGGAGCTCCTACAATGAGCAGTTCTTC
TRBJ2-7 | TRBD1 | few | TRBV2 | CASHRGSSYEQYF | TGTGCCAGTCACAGGGGAAGCTCCTACGAGCAGTACTTC
TRBJ1-1 | - | - | TRBV6-4 | CASSLRAENTEAFF | TGTGCCAGCAGTCTCAGGGCGGAGAACACTGAAGCTTTCTTT
TRBJ2-2 | TRBD1 | - | TRBV7-8 | CASSSRDRAGELFF | TGTGCCAGCAGCTCCCGGGACAGGGCCGGGGAGCTGTTTTTT
TRBJ2-1 | - | few | TRBV2 | CASSSGSSYNEQFF | TGTGCCAGCAGCTCGGGGAGCTCCTACAATGAGCAGTTCTTC
TRBJ2-7 | - | - | TRBV11-2 | CASSFLPAYEQYF | TGTGCCAGCAGCTTTCTCCCGGCATACGAGCAGTACTTC
TRBJ2-4 | - | - | TRBV4-1 | CASAEGEWVKNIQYF | TGCGCCAGCGCGGAGGGGGAATGGGTCAAAAACATTCAGTACTTC
TRBJ1-5 | TRBD1 | once | TRBV19 | CASKDGTASNQPQHF | TGTGCCAGTAAAGACGGGACAGCTAGCAATCAGCCCCAGCATTTT
TRBJ2-7 | - | once | TRBV5-1 | CASSFMYPVSSYEQYF | TGCGCCAGCAGCTTCATGTACCCGGTTAGCTCCTACGAGCAGTACTTC
TRBJ2-2 | - | - | TRBV18 | CASSPFLGPTTGELFF | TGTGCCAGCTCACCATTCTTGGGGCCCACAACCGGGGAGCTGTTTTTT
TRBJ2-7 | TRBD1 | few | TRBV5-1 | CASSSTGVEQYF | TGCGCCAGCAGCTCGACAGGGGTCGAGCAGTACTTC
TRBJ2-1 | - | - | TRBV7-7 | CASSLDPGVNNEQFF | TGTGCTAGCAGCTTAGATCCTGGGGTCAACAATGAGCAGTTCTTC
TRBJ2-2 | - | - | TRBV5-4 | CASSLEGANTGELFF | TGTGCCAGCAGCTTGGAGGGTGCGAACACCGGGGAGCTGTTTTTT
TRBJ1-2 | - | few | TRBV5-4 | CASRAGTGYTF | TGTGCCAGCAGGGCAGGAACGGGCTACACCTTC
TRBJ2-7 | TRBD2 | few | TRBV7-8 | CASSSTGGYEQYF | TGTGCCAGCAGCTCGACGGGGGGATACGAGCAGTACTTC
TRBJ2-3 | TRBD2 | once | TRBV7-3 | CASASRGGTDTQYF | TGTGCCAGCGCTTCCCGGGGGGGAACAGATACGCAGTATTTT
TRBJ2-7 | TRBD1 | - | TRBV6-1 | CASSAGQGSYEQYF | TGTGCCAGCAGTGCCGGACAGGGGTCCTACGAGCAGTACTTC
TRBJ2-1 | TRBD2 | - | TRBV7-6 | CASSLAPGLAGNEQFF | TGTGCCAGCAGCTTAGCCCCGGGACTAGCGGGTAATGAGCAGTTCTTC
TRBJ2-7 | TRBD1 | - | TRBV19 | CASSAGQGLLEQYF | TGTGCCAGTAGTGCGGGACAGGGTCTTCTCGAGCAGTACTTC
TRBJ2-7 | - | - | TRBV11-2 | CASSLTSPNEQYF | TGTGCCAGCAGCCTGACTAGTCCTAACGAGCAGTACTTC